This passage covers 32 T cell receptor beta chains from one sample sequenced in a study of cytomegalovirus exposure and HLA in healthy donors. Use of 60 Vbeta and 13 Jbeta primers characterized the PCR. Libraries were prepared by immunoSEQ multiplex PCR; TCRdb keeps only in-frame clonotypes and omits some of them. This sample has some 45,000 clones, with around 74% found just once. What was sequenced was PBMCs. The source is a man aged 25-40 years in good health and CMV-seronegative.

V is TRBV2 and J is TRBJ2-2; 9 bases map to TRBD1. Per germline, CDR1 SNHLY and CDR2 FYNNEI. The CDR3 loop spans 14 amino acids. V was clipped by 6 bases and J by 6 bases; unmatched bases: 5. This CDR3 is CASSRDRAPGELFF. CDR3 DNA sequence: TGTGCCAGCAGCCGGGACAGGGCTCCCGGGGAGCTGTTTTTT.

The chain carries TRBV5-1 and TRBJ1-1, with D possibly TRBD1 on 6 matching bases. V shed 4 bases and J shed 1 base, with 8 bases lying between them. This CDR3 is 13 amino acids long. Germline V gene sequence: CDR1 SGHRS, CDR2 YFSETQ. The CDR3 DNA is TGCGCCAGCAGCAAGGGACAGAACACTGAAGCTTTCTTT. Translating gives CASSKGQNTEAFF.

This chain connects TRBV5-1 to TRBJ1-1; possible D gene TRBD1, 5 bases. V gave up 3 bases and J gave up 0 bases, with 15 bases separating them. CDR1 is SGHRS, CDR2 YFSETQ, per germline. The CDR3 totals 16 residues. CDR3 sequence (DNA): TGCGCCAGCAGCTGGGGAGGGGATAGGGTGAACACTGAAGCTTTCTTT. Protein: CASSWGGDRVNTEAFF.

This clone was counted only a few times. The chain employs TRBV25-1 and TRBJ2-3, with D perhaps TRBD1 (5 bases). V was cut by 3 bases and J by 2 bases, with 6 bases left in between. Germline CDR1 reads MGHDK; CDR2 reads SYGVNS. The CDR3 is 13 residues long. CDR3 coding DNA: TGTGCCAGCAGTGAGACAGCCACAGATACGCAGTATTTT. Translation: CASSETATDTQYF. The whole variable domain, filled in from reference TRBV25-1 and TRBJ2-3, reads EADIYQTPRYLVIGTGKKITLECSQTMGHDKMYWYQQDPGMELHLIHYSYGVNSTEKGDLSSESTVSRIRTEHFPLTLESARPSHTSQYLCASSETATDTQYFGPGTRLTVL.

As to this clone: This likely reflects a read error, since a far larger clone is one base away. Other DNA sequences of this sample code for an identical CDR3. The gene calls are TRBV29-1 and TRBJ2-7, with TRBD2 matching over 8 bases. CDR3 length equals 14 residues. The germline CDR1 and CDR2 sequences are SQVTM and ANQGSEA. The CDR3 spells CSVVYGTRGDDQYF. CDR3 sequence (DNA): TGCAGCGTTGTGTACGGGACTAGAGGCGACGACCAGTACTTC.

The chain is built from TRBV6-1 and TRBJ2-1, with D perhaps TRBD2 (6 bases). From germline, CDR1 is MNHNS and CDR2 SASEGT. This CDR3 spans 11 amino acids. V was clipped by 2 bases and J by 15 bases, with 11 bases between them. CDR3 bases: TGTGCCAGCAGTGAACAGGGAGGTCCGTTCTTC. Protein: CASSEQGGPFF.

V and J are TRBV7-8 and TRBJ1-1, with a possible D match to TRBD1 (5 bases). The CDR3 has 12 residues. V dropped 5 bases and J dropped 5 bases, with 9 bases sitting between them. Germline CDR1 reads SGHVS; CDR2 reads FQNEAQ. CDR3 sequence (DNA): TGTGCCAGCAGCGATGACAGTACTGAAGCTTTCTTT. This translates into CASSDDSTEAFF. The complete variable domain, with remaining parts taken from reference TRBV7-8 and TRBJ1-1, reads GAGVSQSPRYKVAKRGQDVALRCDPISGHVSLFWYQQALGQGPEFLTYFQNEAQLDKSGLPSDRFFAERPEGSVSTLKIQRTQQEDSAVYLCASSDDSTEAFFGQGTRLTVV.

The chain employs TRBV5-1 and TRBJ1-1, with D perhaps TRBD1 (5 bases). V lost 1 base and J lost 3, with 16 bases in between. CDR3 size: 16 residues. Germline V gene sequence: CDR1 SGHRS, CDR2 YFSETQ. This CDR3 is CASSLLSGRGDTEAFF. CDR3 coding DNA: TGCGCCAGCAGCTTGCTCAGCGGGAGGGGTGACACTGAAGCTTTCTTT. Complete variable domain (other parts from reference TRBV5-1 and TRBJ1-1): KAGVTQTPRYLIKTRGQQVTLSCSPISGHRSVSWYQQTPGQGLQFLFEYFSETQRNKGNFPGRFSGRQFSNSRSEMNVSTLELGDSALYLCASSLLSGRGDTEAFFGQGTRLTVV.

The chain joins TRBV7-8 to TRBJ2-6, with unresolved D. The germline gives CDR1 SGHVS, CDR2 FQNEAQ. With 1 base removed from V and 0 bases from J, the gap between germline ends came to 13 bases. This CDR3 spans 18 amino acids. This chain's CDR3 is CASSLVYRAVSGANVLTF. For the CDR3, the DNA is TGTGCCAGCAGCTTAGTCTACAGAGCAGTCTCTGGGGCCAACGTCCTGACTTTC. Based on the CDR3 plus reference TRBV7-8 and TRBJ2-6, the full variable domain is GAGVSQSPRYKVAKRGQDVALRCDPISGHVSLFWYQQALGQGPEFLTYFQNEAQLDKSGLPSDRFFAERPEGSVSTLKIQRTQQEDSAVYLCASSLVYRAVSGANVLTFGAGSRLTVL.

This clone showed up just a few times. The V call is TRBV19, the J call TRBJ1-2, with 11 bases lining up with TRBD1. The junction had 8 bases not matched to a gene; V was cut back by 5 bases and J by 6 bases. The CDR3 loop spans 15 amino acids. Germline CDR1 reads LNHDA; CDR2 reads SQIVND (reference sequence). Here the CDR3 reads CASSLIGTGGDGYTF. CDR3 nucleotide sequence: TGTGCCAGTAGTCTTATCGGGACAGGGGGGGATGGCTACACCTTC.

This chain links TRBV4-1 with TRBJ1-4; perhaps TRBD1 as D (6 bases). Germline V gene lookup returns CDR1 MGHRA and CDR2 YSYEKL. V shed 2 bases and J shed 7 bases, with 14 bases lying between them. CDR3 length: 15 residues. The CDR3 DNA is TGCGCCAGCAGCCAAACCCAGGGGTTGATTGAAAAACTGTTTTTT. Its translation is CASSQTQGLIEKLFF.

V gene TRBV19 combines with J gene TRBJ2-5; tentative D call: TRBD1 (5 bases). The germline gives CDR1 LNHDA, CDR2 SQIVND (reference sequence). This CDR3 has 13 residues. V was trimmed by 3 bases and J by 4 bases, leaving 9 bases between them. The CDR3 loop reads CASSISGPETQYF. The DNA for the CDR3 is TGTGCCAGTAGTATTTCAGGGCCAGAGACCCAGTACTTC.

V usage is TRBV19 and J usage is TRBJ1-5; 8 bases align to TRBD1. In germline, CDR1 is LNHDA, CDR2 SQIVND (reference sequence). This CDR3 spans 17 amino acids. The J segment lost 6 bases and the V segment lost 5 bases, leaving 15 bases of the junction unmatched. The CDR3 reads CASSPDRARKGSQPQHF. For the CDR3, the DNA is TGTGCCAGTAGTCCGGACAGGGCTAGGAAAGGAAGTCAGCCCCAGCATTTT.

This chain links TRBV5-1 with TRBJ2-6; the match to TRBD1 covers 7 bases. CDR3 length: 15 amino acids. Germline-derived CDR1 and CDR2 are SGHRS and YFSETQ. V was pared by 4 bases and J by 4 bases, with 5 bases of the junction left unmatched. CDR3 in amino acids: CASSPRQGGANVLTF. The CDR3 DNA follows: TGCGCCAGCAGCCCGAGACAGGGAGGGGCCAACGTCCTGACTTTC. Looking up the rest from reference TRBV5-1 and TRBJ2-6 gives the full variable domain: KAGVTQTPRYLIKTRGQQVTLSCSPISGHRSVSWYQQTPGQGLQFLFEYFSETQRNKGNFPGRFSGRQFSNSRSEMNVSTLELGDSALYLCASSPRQGGANVLTFGAGSRLTVL.

This clone showed up just a few times. The chain recombines TRBV6-1 with TRBJ2-3; 8 bases match TRBD2. Trimming at V came to 7 bases and at J to 3 bases, leaving 9 bases not matched to a gene. The CDR3 consists of 15 residues. Germline V gives CDR1 MNHNS, CDR2 SASEGT. The CDR3 reads CASKTSDSKTDTQYF. The CDR3 DNA follows: TGTGCCAGCAAGACTAGCGACAGTAAAACAGATACGCAGTATTTT.

This chain links TRBV2 with TRBJ1-1; D unresolved. Germline CDR1 is SNHLY and CDR2 is FYNNEI. Trimming pared 1 base from V and 1 base from J, leaving 16 bases between. This CDR3 has 17 amino acids. CDR3 bases: TGTGCCAGCAGTGAAGAGCGGGATAGTGAAGGGAACACTGAAGCTTTCTTT. Translating it yields CASSEERDSEGNTEAFF.

The chain employs TRBV6-1 and TRBJ2-7; D is perhaps TRBD1 (5 bases). The V end lost 4 bases, the J end lost 4 bases, and 14 bases lay between the germline ends. The CDR3 is made up of 14 amino acids. The V gene's germline CDR1 is MNHNS and CDR2 SASEGT. CDR3 region: CASSVAAGWYEQYF. In DNA, the CDR3 is TGTGCCAGCAGTGTGGCGGCAGGGTGGTACGAGCAGTACTTC.

V usage is TRBV2 and J usage is TRBJ2-7; D is perhaps TRBD1 (6 bases). CDR3 length: 13 residues. V gave up 9 bases and J gave up 6 bases, with 18 bases separating them. Germline CDR1 is SNHLY and CDR2 is FYNNEI. The chain's CDR3 is CASHRQASGEQYF. Here the CDR3 DNA reads TGTGCCAGTCACCGACAGGCTTCAGGCGAGCAGTACTTC.

J is TRBJ1-5 and V is TRBV25-1; D is uncertain. The V and J ends lost 4 bases and 10 bases respectively, with 14 bases between them. Germline values: CDR1 MGHDK, CDR2 SYGVNS. The CDR3 runs to 13 residues. CDR3 amino acids: CASSGCPVCPQHF. DNA for the CDR3: TGTGCCAGCAGTGGCTGCCCAGTCTGCCCCCAGCATTTT.

The chain joins TRBV5-1 to TRBJ2-2, with D perhaps matching TRBD2 (5 bases). The CDR3 runs to 12 residues. V shed 4 bases and J shed 8 bases, with 9 bases lying between them. CDR1 and CDR2 (germline): SGHRS, YFSETQ. In DNA form, the CDR3 reads TGCGCCAGCAGCCCCGAGGGAGGGGAGCTGTTTTTT. This translates into CASSPEGGELFF. Together with reference TRBV5-1 and TRBJ2-2, the CDR3 gives the full variable domain: KAGVTQTPRYLIKTRGQQVTLSCSPISGHRSVSWYQQTPGQGLQFLFEYFSETQRNKGNFPGRFSGRQFSNSRSEMNVSTLELGDSALYLCASSPEGGELFFGEGSRLTVL.

The J gene is TRBJ1-1, the V gene TRBV5-4, with D possibly being TRBD1 (6 bases). The CDR3 is 15 residues long. The V and J ends lost 3 bases and 1 base respectively, with 13 bases between them. CDR1 is SGHNT, CDR2 YYREEE, per germline (reference sequence). The CDR3 protein is CASSSPGTPNTEAFF. The CDR3 nucleotides read TGTGCCAGCAGCTCGCCCGGGACACCGAACACTGAAGCTTTCTTT. The whole variable domain, filled in from reference TRBV5-4 and TRBJ1-1, reads ETGVTQSPTHLIKTRGQQVTLRCSSQSGHNTVSWYQQALGQGPQFIFQYYREEENGRGNFPPRFSGLQFPNYSSELNVNALELDDSALYLCASSSPGTPNTEAFFGQGTRLTVV.

In regard to this clone: The junction and the germline gene differ at one end; a read error may be behind it. This sequence joins TRBV5-1 and TRBJ2-3; D could derive from TRBD1 or TRBD2 (6 bases each). CDR1 and CDR2 from the germline V gene are SGHRS and YFSETQ. This CDR3 is built from 15 residues. In nucleotides, the CDR3 is TGCGCCGGCAGCTTGGGGGGCGCTAGCACAGATACGCAGTATTTT. The encoded protein is CAGSLGGASTDTQYF.

This clone was counted only a few times. This chain joins TRBV5-1 and TRBJ2-3; perhaps TRBD2 as D (7 bases). V was pared by 0 bases and J by 6 bases, with 11 bases between. Germline V CDR1 and CDR2: SGHRS, YFSETQ. The CDR3 length is 14 residues. The CDR3 protein is CASSLAGGEDTQYF. CDR3 nucleotides: TGCGCCAGCAGCTTGGCGGGGGGCGAGGATACGCAGTATTTT.

This clone was seen only a few times. The sample has other DNA sequences that encode this CDR3 too. V gene TRBV30 combines with J gene TRBJ2-1, with 10 bases that match TRBD1. Per germline, CDR1 GTSNPN and CDR2 SVGIG (reference sequence). This CDR3 has 17 amino acids. V gave up 2 bases and J gave up 0 bases; unmatched junction bases: 7. CDR3 nucleotides: TGTGCCTGGAGTCTAGGGACAGGGGTCATCTCCTACAATGAGCAGTTCTTC. It encodes CAWSLGTGVISYNEQFF.

The chain has TRBV6-5 and TRBJ2-3; 7 bases align to TRBD1. This CDR3 is 13 amino acids long. From germline, CDR1 is MNHEY and CDR2 SVGAGI. With V trimmed by 6 bases and J by 3 bases, 3 bases remained unmatched. CDR3 region: CASSGQATDTQYF. CDR3 bases: TGTGCCAGCAGCGGACAGGCAACAGATACGCAGTATTTT.

This chain links TRBV7-7 with TRBJ2-5, with 7 bases lining up with TRBD1. CDR3 length: 14 residues. V lost 5 bases, J lost 5 bases, and 8 bases stayed unmatched. Germline CDR1 is SSHAT and CDR2 is FNYEAQ (reference sequence). The CDR3 bases are TGTGCCAGCAGCCAACAGGGGTTGATGGAGACCCAGTACTTC. Protein: CASSQQGLMETQYF.

The chain is built from TRBV18 and TRBJ1-5, with D perhaps matching TRBD1 (5 bases). Trimming took 3 bases from V and 6 from J, leaving 9 bases between them. CDR3 length: 13 residues. Germline V lookup: CDR1 KGHSH, CDR2 LQKENI. The CDR3 here is CASSPQGGQPQHF. CDR3 bases: TGTGCCAGCTCACCCCAGGGTGGTCAGCCCCAGCATTTT.

The chain has TRBV19 and TRBJ2-3; 13 bases agree with TRBD2. V gave up 7 bases and J gave up 4 bases; unmatched junction bases: 2. This CDR3 has 14 residues. Germline-derived CDR1 and CDR2 are LNHDA and SQIVND (reference sequence). CDR3 sequence (DNA): TGTGCCAGTACACTAGCGGGAGGGTCAGATACGCAGTATTTT. Amino acid sequence: CASTLAGGSDTQYF.

The chain recombines TRBV2 with TRBJ2-1, with D unresolved. The CDR3 runs 15 residues. Trimming removed 2 bases at V and 0 bases at J, with 8 bases between. The germline CDR1 and CDR2 sequences are SNHLY and FYNNEI. CDR3 in DNA: TGTGCCAGCAGTGAAAATACTATCTCCTACAATGAGCAGTTCTTC. Its translation: CASSENTISYNEQFF. The full variable domain, its missing parts supplied by reference TRBV2 and TRBJ2-1, is EPEVTQTPSHQVTQMGQEVILRCVPISNHLYFYWYRQILGQKVEFLVSFYNNEISEKSEIFDDQFSVERPDGSNFTLKIRSTKLEDSAMYFCASSENTISYNEQFFGPGTRLTVL.

This rearrangement joins TRBV25-1 to TRBJ1-2, with TRBD1 matching over 8 bases. Germline values: CDR1 MGHDK, CDR2 SYGVNS. J lost 5 bases, V lost 3 bases, and 2 bases had no gene match. The CDR3 totals 13 residues. CDR3 protein: CASSEDRVYGYTF. DNA of the CDR3: TGTGCCAGCAGTGAGGACAGGGTGTATGGCTACACCTTC.

The chain carries TRBV27 and TRBJ1-1; D is unclear. In germline, CDR1 is MNHEY, CDR2 SMNVEV (reference sequence). The CDR3 spans 15 residues. V lost 5 bases and J lost 3, with 16 bases in between. CDR3 bases: TGTGCCAGCAGTACCTCGACACCGGTCTACACTGAAGCTTTCTTT. Its translation is CASSTSTPVYTEAFF.

This clone occurred a few times. This chain connects TRBV6-4 to TRBJ2-2, with D unclear. V gave up 0 bases and J gave up 4 bases, with 6 bases separating them. Germline CDR1 and CDR2: MRHNA and SNTAGT. The CDR3 loop spans 14 amino acids. This CDR3 is CASSDSYSTGELFF. DNA for the CDR3: TGTGCCAGCAGTGACTCGTACAGCACCGGGGAGCTGTTTTTT.